The TCR beta chain described here comes from a study of shared clonotypes between healthy human individuals. General study points: Non-shared clonotypes showed lower generation probabilities than clonotypes common to all four donors.

All of the donors resided in Nashville, Tennessee, and each was a Caucasian adult. Several immunoSEQ 96-well plates shared each subset's DNA, each plate a replicate. Sequencing was performed with immunoSEQ multiplex PCR; in TCRdb, only in-frame clones are kept and a portion is missing. The data show 2 million to 3 million clones, around nine tenths seen once. The CDR3 length is 12 residues. J gave up 2 bases and V 8 bases, and 1 base lay outside the gene matches. Germline-derived CDR1 and CDR2 are MNHNY and SVGAGI (reference sequence). About this clone itself: Its antigen is still unknown.

V gene TRBV6-6 combines with J gene TRBJ2-7, with TRBD1 identical over 9 bases. The sequenced material came from naive CD4+ T cells sorted from blood. The subset: CD45RA+ positively selected. This sequence was found in a man between 18 and 29 years old in good health. The CDR3 reads CASGTGTYEQYF. The CDR3 DNA follows: TGTGCCAGCGGGACAGGGACCTACGAGCAGTACTTC.